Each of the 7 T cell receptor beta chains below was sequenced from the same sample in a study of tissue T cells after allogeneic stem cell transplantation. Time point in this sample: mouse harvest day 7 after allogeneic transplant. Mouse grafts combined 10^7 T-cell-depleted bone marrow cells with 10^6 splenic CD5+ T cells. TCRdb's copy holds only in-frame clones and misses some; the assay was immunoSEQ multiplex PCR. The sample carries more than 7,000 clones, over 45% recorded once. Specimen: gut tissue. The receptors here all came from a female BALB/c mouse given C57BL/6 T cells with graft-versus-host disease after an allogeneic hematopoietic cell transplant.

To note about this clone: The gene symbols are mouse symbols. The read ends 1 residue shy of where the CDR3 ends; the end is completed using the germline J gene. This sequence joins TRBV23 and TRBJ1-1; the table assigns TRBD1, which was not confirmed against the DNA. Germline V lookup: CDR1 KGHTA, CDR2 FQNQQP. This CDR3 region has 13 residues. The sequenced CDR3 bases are TGCTCCAGCAGTCAACGACAAAACACAGAAGTCTTC. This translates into CSSSQRQNTEVF. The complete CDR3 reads CSSSQRQNTEVFF.

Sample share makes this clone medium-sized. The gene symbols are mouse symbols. CDR3 DNA (partial): TGTGCCAGCAGTTTGAATTCTGGAAATACGCTCTAT. Amino acid sequence: CASSLNSGNTLY. The whole CDR3 reads CASSLNSGNTLYF. The V call is TRBV14, the J call TRBJ1-3; the D is unclear. The CDR3 end falls 1 residue outside the read, so it is completed with the germline J gene. Trimming took 2 bases from V and 0 from J, leaving 3 bases between them. Germline V gene data show CDR1 as SGHDT and CDR2 as FRDEAV. The CDR3 is 13 residues long. The whole variable domain, remainder taken from reference TRBV14 and TRBJ1-3, is EAGVTQSPRYAVLQEGQAVSFWCDPISGHDTLYWYQQPRDQGPQLLVYFRDEAVIDNSQLPSDRFSAVRPKGTNSTLKIQSAKQGDTATYLCASSLNSGNTLYFGEGSRLIVV.

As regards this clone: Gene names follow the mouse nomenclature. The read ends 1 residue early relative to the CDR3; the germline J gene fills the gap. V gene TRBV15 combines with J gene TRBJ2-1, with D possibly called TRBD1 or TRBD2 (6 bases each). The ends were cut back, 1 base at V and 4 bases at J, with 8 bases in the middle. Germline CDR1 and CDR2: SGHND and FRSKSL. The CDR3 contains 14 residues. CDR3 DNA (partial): TGTGCCAGCAGTTTAGGGGGGCGTTATGCTGAGCAGTTC. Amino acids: CASSLGGRYAEQF. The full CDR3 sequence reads CASSLGGRYAEQFF.

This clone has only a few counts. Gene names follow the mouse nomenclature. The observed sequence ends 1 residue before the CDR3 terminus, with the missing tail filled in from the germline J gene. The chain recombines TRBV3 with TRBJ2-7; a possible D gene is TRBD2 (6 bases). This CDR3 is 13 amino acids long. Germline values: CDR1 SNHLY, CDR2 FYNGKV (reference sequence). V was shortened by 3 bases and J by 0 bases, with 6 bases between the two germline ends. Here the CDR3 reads CASSLGGSYEQYF. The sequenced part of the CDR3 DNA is TGTGCCAGCAGCTTGGGGGGCTCCTATGAACAGTAC.

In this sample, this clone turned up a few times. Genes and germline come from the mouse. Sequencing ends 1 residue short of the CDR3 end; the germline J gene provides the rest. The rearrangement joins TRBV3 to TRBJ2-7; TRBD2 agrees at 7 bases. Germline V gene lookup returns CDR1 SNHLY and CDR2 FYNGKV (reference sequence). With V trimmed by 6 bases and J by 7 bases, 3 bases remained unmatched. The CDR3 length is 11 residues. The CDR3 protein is CASRRGGEQYF. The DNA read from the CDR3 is TGTGCCAGCAGGCGGGGGGGGGAACAGTAC.

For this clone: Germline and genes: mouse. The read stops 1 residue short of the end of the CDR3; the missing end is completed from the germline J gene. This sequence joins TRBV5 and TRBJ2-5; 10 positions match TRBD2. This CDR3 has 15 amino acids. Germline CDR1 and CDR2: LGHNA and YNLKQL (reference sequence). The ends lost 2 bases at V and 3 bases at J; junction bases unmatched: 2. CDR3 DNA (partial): TGTGCCAGCAGCCAAAGGACTGGGGGTCAAGACACCCAGTAC. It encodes CASSQRTGGQDTQY. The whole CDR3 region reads CASSQRTGGQDTQYF.

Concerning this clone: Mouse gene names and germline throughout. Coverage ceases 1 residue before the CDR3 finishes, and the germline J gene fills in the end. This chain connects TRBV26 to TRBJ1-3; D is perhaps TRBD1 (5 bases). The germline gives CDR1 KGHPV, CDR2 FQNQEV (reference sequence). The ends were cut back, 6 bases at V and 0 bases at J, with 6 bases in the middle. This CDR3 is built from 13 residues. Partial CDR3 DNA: TGTGCCAGCAGGGACAATTCTGGAAATACGCTCTAT. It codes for CASRDNSGNTLY. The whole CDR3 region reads CASRDNSGNTLYF.